Below, 20 T cell receptor beta chains from the same sample are listed, as sequenced in a study of T cell repertoires in cytomegalovirus infection. TCRdb used MiXCR to reprocess the reads, holding one entry per CDR3 protein. The repertoire has nearly 700,000 distinct CDR3 sequences, roughly a third of them found once; the top ten carry over 15%. Their specific antigens are unknown. The sample consisted of cultured PBMCs, taken from culture after CMV antigen stimulation. These TCRs come from a human donor in good health (CMV status not recorded). Some clones in this sample may be carry-over from other donors' samples.

The rearrangement links TRBV12-3 or TRBV12-4 to TRBJ2-3; the D gene is possibly TRBD2 (5 bases). Trimming took 3 bases from V and 4 from J, leaving 11 bases between them. The CDR3 contains 14 residues. For the CDR3, the DNA is TGTGCCAGCAGTTTCTTGGGGAGCGCAGATACGCAGTATTTT. It specifies CASSFLGSADTQYF.

A few counts support this clonotype. The genes are TRBV28 and TRBJ1-6; 8 bases match TRBD1. CDR3 length equals 13 residues. V was clipped by 11 bases and J by 12 bases; unmatched bases: 12. Per germline, CDR1 MDHEN and CDR2 SYDVKM. Written as DNA, the CDR3 is TGTGCCTTACGGACAGGGAAAGAGGGACCCCTCCACTTT. Residues: CALRTGKEGPLHF.

CDR3 in DNA: TGCGCCAGCAGCTTTTTGGAGGGGGCACGCACTGAAGCTTTCTTT. It is translated as CASSFLEGARTEAFF. This chain links TRBV5-1 with TRBJ1-1; 7 bases line up with TRBD1. V lost 2 bases, J lost 4 bases, and 8 bases stayed unmatched. The CDR3 runs 15 residues. Per the germline V gene, CDR1 is SGHRS and CDR2 is YFSETQ.

This clonotype was counted only a few times. The chain joins TRBV7-2 to TRBJ2-6; a possible D gene is TRBD2 (6 bases). Germline V CDR1 and CDR2: SGHTA, FQGNSA. The V and J ends lost 5 bases and 9 bases respectively, with 14 bases between them. The CDR3 length is 14 residues. Written as DNA, the CDR3 is TGTGCCAGCAGCAAGGGACTCCCGGTCAACGTCCTGACTTTC. As protein: CASSKGLPVNVLTF.

The chain couples TRBV19 to TRBJ1-5, with D tentatively TRBD1 (5 bases). Germline V gene data show CDR1 as LNHDA and CDR2 as SQIVND (reference sequence). CDR3 length equals 15 residues. Trimming took 4 bases from V and 6 from J, leaving 16 bases between them. CDR3: CASSTSLGAGQPQHF. The CDR3 DNA reads as TGTGCCAGTAGTACCTCTCTTGGGGCGGGTCAGCCCCAGCATTTT.

There are many counts of this clonotype. V and J are TRBV7-2 and TRBJ1-1; D is undetermined. The CDR3 runs to 12 residues. Between the trimmed V and J ends, which lost 3 bases and 5 bases, there was a span of 7 bases. Germline assignment: CDR1 SGHTA and CDR2 FQGNSA. CDR3 coding DNA: TGTGCCAGCAGCTTGATGTGGACTGAAGCTTTCTTT. It codes for CASSLMWTEAFF.

This sequence joins TRBV7-2 and TRBJ2-3; D is unclear. CDR1 and CDR2 from the germline V gene are SGHTA and FQGNSA. V gave up 6 bases and J gave up 6 bases, with 13 bases separating them. The CDR3 totals 13 residues. The CDR3 nucleotides read TGTGCCAGCAGACGAATCTCGGCGGATACGCAGTATTTT. Translated: CASRRISADTQYF. Full variable domain (outside the CDR3, taken from reference TRBV7-2 and TRBJ2-3): GAGVSQSPSNKVTEKGKDVELRCDPISGHTALYWYRQSLGQGLEFLIYFQGNSAPDKSGLPSDRFSAERTGGSVSTLTIQRTQQEDSAVYLCASRRISADTQYFGPGTRLTVL.

The chain has TRBV2 and TRBJ2-3, with a possible D match to TRBD1 (5 bases). Germline CDR1 and CDR2: SNHLY and FYNNEI. V lost 8 bases to trimming and J lost 3 bases, with 15 bases between them. The CDR3 has 14 amino acids. The CDR3 protein is CASASRVTTDTQYF. The CDR3 region has the DNA TGTGCCAGCGCATCCAGGGTTACTACAGATACGCAGTATTTT.

This clonotype was seen only a few times. The chain is built from TRBV4-1 and TRBJ1-6, with D perhaps TRBD1 (5 bases). The germline V gene encodes CDR1 MGHRA and CDR2 YSYEKL. The CDR3 consists of 15 residues. Trimming left V 1 base short and J 9 bases short, with 13 bases between. In DNA, the CDR3 is TGCGCCAGCAGCCAAGTCCAGGGAACGGGTTCACCCCTCCACTTT. As protein: CASSQVQGTGSPLHF.

The rearrangement joins TRBV19 to TRBJ2-1; D gene ambiguous. Trimming removed 6 bases at V and 9 bases at J, with 9 bases between. Germline V gene data show CDR1 as LNHDA and CDR2 as SQIVND (reference sequence). This CDR3 is 11 amino acids long. The CDR3 DNA reads TGTGCCAGTAGATACATTGGTGAGCAGTTCTTC. Translated, it gives CASRYIGEQFF.

This clonotype has a handful of counts. This chain joins TRBV11-2 and TRBJ2-7; D not resolved. The CDR3 is made up of 14 amino acids. Between the trimmed V and J ends, which lost 7 bases and 0 bases, there was a span of 13 bases. Germline assignment: CDR1 SGHAT and CDR2 FQNNGV. CDR3 bases: TGTGCCAGCACGCCAAATACCCACTCCTACGAGCAGTACTTC. Protein: CASTPNTHSYEQYF.

As to this clonotype: One end of the junction does not line up with germline, which may come from a read error. CDR3 bases: TGTGTCAGCAGCTTAACGTCCGGAGAGACCCAGTACTTC. Amino acids: CVSSLTSGETQYF. The chain employs TRBV7-9 and TRBJ2-5; no clear D. Per germline, CDR1 SEHNR and CDR2 FQNEAQ (reference sequence). The CDR3 covers 13 residues.

A few counts support this clonotype. The V and J genes are TRBV2 and TRBJ1-5, with D hard to call. CDR1 and CDR2 (germline): SNHLY, FYNNEI. The CDR3 has 13 residues. V lost 3 bases and J 2 bases, leaving 5 bases between the germline ends. CDR3 nucleotides: TGTGCCAGCAGTGATGAGGGCAATCAGCCCCAGCATTTT. It is translated as CASSDEGNQPQHF.

This clonotype was recorded once. The chain has TRBV19 and TRBJ1-1; D is unresolved. Deletions cut 1 base from V and 7 bases from J, with 10 bases between. The CDR3 totals 13 residues. CDR1 and CDR2 from the germline V gene are LNHDA and SQIVND (reference sequence). CDR3 in DNA: TGTGCCAGTAGTATAGGTCGATCAGGTGAAGCTTTCTTT. This codes for CASSIGRSGEAFF.

This chain links TRBV29-1 with TRBJ2-3; tentative D call: TRBD2 (5 bases). V dropped 7 bases and J dropped 0 bases, with 11 bases sitting between them. The CDR3 sequence is 13 residues long. Germline values: CDR1 SQVTM, CDR2 ANQGSEA. CDR3 loop: CSAVASSTDTQYF. CDR3 in DNA: TGCAGCGCCGTAGCGAGTAGCACAGATACGCAGTATTTT.

In its sample, this clonotype was seen a few times. This chain uses TRBV12-3 or TRBV12-4 with TRBJ2-1, with 8 bases identical to TRBD2. The CDR3 length is 15 residues. After removal of 7 bases from V and 7 bases from J, the junction contained 12 bases not matched to a gene. CDR3 region: CASNAGGGYGNEQFF. The CDR3 DNA reads as TGTGCCAGCAACGCGGGGGGCGGATATGGTAATGAGCAGTTCTTC.

This clonotype was seen only a few times. This chain joins TRBV7-9 and TRBJ1-1, with 8 bases that match TRBD1. After removal of 3 bases from V and 0 bases from J, the junction contained 3 bases not matched to a gene. Germline lookup yields CDR1 SEHNR and CDR2 FQNEAQ (reference sequence). The CDR3 is 15 residues long. This chain's CDR3 is CASSLLTGVNTEAFF. In nucleotides, the CDR3 is TGTGCCAGCAGCTTGTTGACAGGGGTGAACACTGAAGCTTTCTTT.

The J gene is TRBJ2-1, the V gene TRBV4-3; 8 bases agree with TRBD1. The germline CDR1 and CDR2 sequences are LGHNA and YSLEER. CDR3 length equals 13 residues. The trim removed 3 bases at V and 6 bases at J, leaving 1 base unmatched. The DNA for the CDR3 is TGCGCCAGCAGCCATACAGGGGGCAATGAGCAGTTCTTC. Protein: CASSHTGGNEQFF.

On this clonotype: Just one base apart from a much larger clone, this may be a read error. The chain combines TRBV7-8 with TRBJ2-7, with D possibly being TRBD2 (7 bases). Trimming removed 4 bases at V and 2 bases at J, with 12 bases between. The V gene's germline CDR1 is SGHVS and CDR2 FQNEAQ. The CDR3 is 14 amino acids. The CDR3 nucleotides read TGTGCCAGCAGCTCTAGGGGGGGCCCCTACGAGCAGTACTTC. Translated, it gives CASSSRGGPYEQYF. The entire variable domain, with the rest obtained from reference TRBV7-8 and TRBJ2-7, is as follows: GAGVSQSPRYKVAKRGQDVALRCDPISGHVSLFWYQQALGQGPEFLTYFQNEAQLDKSGLPSDRFFAERPEGSVSTLKIQRTQQEDSAVYLCASSSRGGPYEQYFGPGTRLTVT.

This chain joins TRBV7-8 and TRBJ1-2; D unclear. In germline, CDR1 is SGHVS, CDR2 FQNEAQ. V was pared by 4 bases and J by 0 bases, with 12 bases between. The CDR3 extends over 15 amino acids. CDR3 protein: CASSYGRKANYGYTF. CDR3 in DNA: TGTGCCAGCAGCTACGGACGGAAAGCTAACTATGGCTACACCTTC.